These T cell receptor beta chains were read from a single sample in a study of T cell repertoires in cytomegalovirus infection. TCRdb called the reads again in MiXCR, with one record for every CDR3 protein. Of 250,000 or so distinct CDR3 sequences in the sample, over 15% were seen once. The material sequenced was CD8+ T cells from PBMCs. These receptors came from a human donor in good health (CMV status not recorded). Some clones in this sample may be carry-over from other donors' samples. Both conserved end residues are part of each CDR3. The order of the fields is V gene, clone size, J gene, D gene, CDR3 protein. A D gene is named only where the DNA matches it firmly. Clone size is given for some rows only: seen once, a few or many times, or a class if the clone is expanded.

TRBV12-3/TRBV12-4	many	TRBJ2-3	TRBD1	CASSPIPGQGDDTQYF
TRBV7-6	few	TRBJ2-1	.	CASSSGLESSYNEQFF
TRBV5-1	.	TRBJ1-2	TRBD1	CASTGTGYGYTF
TRBV7-2	many	TRBJ2-3	.	CASSLAPGQRGTDTQYF
TRBV7-9	.	TRBJ2-1	TRBD1	CASSFLGQGVYNEQFF
TRBV14	.	TRBJ2-7	.	CASSQAYEQYF
TRBV5-4	few	TRBJ1-1	.	CASSWAGTEAFF
TRBV12-3/TRBV12-4	many	TRBJ2-3	.	CASSLYTDTQYF
TRBV19	few	TRBJ2-7	TRBD1	CASSTRDRGREQYF
TRBV7-2	many	TRBJ1-6	.	CASSLAGKYSPLHF
TRBV9	few	TRBJ1-6	TRBD1	CASSTWDSLNSPLHF
TRBV7-6	.	TRBJ2-5	TRBD1	CASSLGGVGQGETQYF
TRBV7-2	many	TRBJ2-1	.	CASSLAWGAAYNEQFF
TRBV7-6	few	TRBJ2-1	.	CASSLSGAGYNEQFF
TRBV28	few	TRBJ2-1	.	CASSQTGASYNEQFF
TRBV28	.	TRBJ2-3	TRBD2	CASSLGLVVSTDTQYF
TRBV5-5	many	TRBJ1-1	.	CASIELWQGKTEAFF
TRBV7-6	.	TRBJ2-7	TRBD1	CASSSGQGTNEQYF
TRBV7-2	few	TRBJ2-7	TRBD2	CASSPTSGGPSEQYF
TRBV7-2	many	TRBJ1-3	.	CASSLEYFRRTSSGNTIYF
TRBV7-2	many	TRBJ1-2	.	CASSLASAGHFDYGYTF
TRBV9	.	TRBJ1-2	.	CASSPTPGGPGSNYGYTF
TRBV10-3	few	TRBJ2-1	TRBD2	CAISESWSGGLREQFF